Listed below are T cell receptor beta chains from one sample, sequenced in a study of blood T cell repertoires in COVID-19. The data were produced by immunoSEQ multiplex PCR, yet TCRdb's version contains in-frame clones alone and is incomplete. The data show fewer than 250,000 clones, 85% to 90% seen once. Source material: PBMCs or T cells enriched from blood (not recorded which). The receptors here all came from a middle-aged woman in a cohort exposed to, infected with or recovered from COVID-19 (not recorded which). Both conserved end residues are part of each CDR3. D genes are given only for firm matches. Not all rows give a size; the values are once, few, many and, for expanded clones, a class.

cdr3_aa cdr3_nt j_call d_call v_call clone_size
CASSLTSERNIQYF TGTGCCAGCAGCTTGACTAGCGAAAGAAACATTCAGTACTTC TRBJ2-4 TRBD2 TRBV13 .
CASSLEGGGRTGELFF TGCGCCAGCAGCTTGGAAGGCGGCGGGAGGACCGGGGAGCTGTTTTTT TRBJ2-2 TRBD2 TRBV5-1 few
CASSQGQGSSYEQYF TGTGCCAGCAGCCAAGGGCAGGGCAGCTCCTACGAGCAGTACTTC TRBJ2-7 . TRBV4-2 .
CASGRDRANQPQHF TGTGCCAGCGGGAGGGACAGGGCAAATCAGCCCCAGCATTTT TRBJ1-5 TRBD1 TRBV6-5 .
CASSPTGQGFEKLFF TGTGCCAGCAGCCCCACGGGACAGGGGTTTGAAAAACTGTTTTTT TRBJ1-4 TRBD1 TRBV9 once
CATSSYRIASYNSPLHF TGTGCCACCAGCTCTTACAGGATTGCCTCCTATAATTCACCCCTCCACTTT TRBJ1-6 . TRBV15 few
CASSEAGLYNEQFF TGTGCCAGCAGTGAAGCGGGACTGTACAATGAGCAGTTCTTC TRBJ2-1 . TRBV6-1 .
CAWGTGVAEAFF TGTGCCTGGGGTACAGGGGTCGCTGAAGCTTTCTTT TRBJ1-1 TRBD1 TRBV30 .
CASSRQGPEQYF TGTGCCAGCAGTCGACAAGGTCCCGAGCAGTACTTC TRBJ2-7 . TRBV6-2/TRBV6-3 once
CASQRQGRYTEAFF TGTGCCAGCCAAAGGCAGGGGCGGTACACTGAAGCTTTCTTT TRBJ1-1 . TRBV25-1 .
CASSFLDRGQPQHF TGTGCCAGCAGTTTCTTGGACAGGGGACAGCCCCAGCATTTT TRBJ1-5 TRBD1 TRBV28 .
CASSLVETSGGSAFF TGTGCCAGCAGCTTAGTCGAAACGTCAGGGGGCTCTGCTTTCTTT TRBJ1-1 TRBD1 TRBV11-3 .
CASTFSGQGAEQYF TGTGCCAGCACCTTCTCGGGACAGGGGGCCGAGCAGTACTTC TRBJ2-7 TRBD1 TRBV2 once
CASRGLAGGVLLWYF TGTGCCAGTCGAGGACTAGCGGGGGGGGTGCTGCTCTGGTACTTC TRBJ2-5 TRBD2 TRBV27 .
CATRDRGFYGYTF TGTGCCACCCGGGACAGGGGATTCTATGGCTACACCTTC TRBJ1-2 TRBD1 TRBV7-9 .
CASSPRGSYEQYF TGTGCCAGCAGCCCAAGGGGGTCCTACGAGCAGTACTTC TRBJ2-7 . TRBV7-9 once
CASSDSRGTQFF TGTGCCAGCAGCGATTCCAGGGGAACTCAGTTCTTC TRBJ2-1 . TRBV7-9 .
CASSLDFSSEVQETQYF TGTGCCAGCAGCTTAGATTTTTCTAGCGAGGTCCAAGAGACCCAGTACTTC TRBJ2-5 . TRBV11-3 once
CASSFGLLHNEQFF TGTGCCAGCAGCTTCGGACTCTTACACAATGAGCAGTTCTTC TRBJ2-1 . TRBV6-2/TRBV6-3 few
CATSRGQPPTEAFF TGTGCCACCAGCAGGGGACAGCCCCCCACTGAAGCTTTCTTT TRBJ1-1 TRBD1 TRBV15 .
CAWTGPSGYTF TGTGCCTGGACCGGTCCCTCCGGCTACACCTTC TRBJ1-2 . TRBV30 .
CATSDLNSNYGYTF TGTGCCACCAGTGATTTGAACAGTAACTATGGCTACACCTTC TRBJ1-2 . TRBV24-1 .
CASSVDEGLGETQYF TGTGCCAGCAGCGTAGATGAGGGACTCGGGGAGACCCAGTACTTC TRBJ2-5 . TRBV9 .
CASTSSGMDTGELFF TGTGCCAGTACCTCTAGCGGGATGGACACCGGGGAGCTGTTTTTT TRBJ2-2 TRBD2 TRBV19 .
CASRPFLEARVSPLHF TGCGCCAGCAGGCCGTTTCTGGAGGCTCGGGTTTCACCCCTCCACTTT TRBJ1-6 . TRBV4-1 .
CASSSPAGSYNEQFF TGTGCCAGCAGTTCCCCAGCGGGGTCCTACAATGAGCAGTTCTTC TRBJ2-1 TRBD2 TRBV6-2/TRBV6-3 .
CASSQPGQSYEQYF TGTGCCAGCAGCCAACCGGGACAGTCCTACGAGCAGTACTTC TRBJ2-7 TRBD1 TRBV6-2/TRBV6-3 .
CASSLGHGTGELFF TGTGCCAGTAGTCTGGGACACGGCACCGGGGAGCTGTTTTTT TRBJ2-2 . TRBV19 .
CASSLSGQFYEQYF TGTGCCAGCAGTTTATCGGGCCAGTTCTACGAGCAGTACTTC TRBJ2-7 . TRBV27 .
CAHGRDRQETQYF TGTGCCCACGGAAGGGACAGACAAGAGACCCAGTACTTC TRBJ2-5 TRBD1 TRBV2 .
CASSGTGNQPQHF TGTGCCAGTAGCGGGACAGGAAATCAGCCCCAGCATTTT TRBJ1-5 TRBD1 TRBV19 .
CASSLAGAVIYGYTF TGTGCCAGCAGCTTGGCAGGGGCTGTCATCTATGGCTACACCTTC TRBJ1-2 . TRBV5-4 .
CASSTGGGETQYF TGTGCCAGCAGTACAGGGGGCGGGGAGACCCAGTACTTC TRBJ2-5 TRBD1 TRBV12-3/TRBV12-4 .
CASSLLPDQPQHF TGTGCCAGCAGTTTACTCCCCGATCAGCCCCAGCATTTT TRBJ1-5 . TRBV27 .
CASSLMSGFYEQYF TGTGCCAGCAGCTTGATGTCCGGGTTCTACGAGCAGTACTTC TRBJ2-7 . TRBV5-6 few
CASSQTVGPAGVEQYF TGTGCCAGCAGCCAAACGGTCGGACCAGCGGGAGTCGAGCAGTACTTC TRBJ2-7 TRBD2 TRBV14 .
CASSVLGGGFEQYF TGCGCCAGCAGTGTCTTGGGAGGGGGTTTTGAGCAGTACTTC TRBJ2-7 . TRBV10-2 .
CASSSAQTGYGYTF TGTGCCAGCAGTTCCGCGCAGACAGGGTATGGCTACACCTTC TRBJ1-2 TRBD1 TRBV27 .
CASRRDSSGNTIYF TGTGCCAGCCGGCGGGACTCCTCTGGAAACACCATATATTTT TRBJ1-3 . TRBV6-5 .
CASSQGADYGYTF TGTGCCAGCAGCCAGGGGGCCGACTATGGCTACACCTTC TRBJ1-2 . TRBV3-1/TRBV3-2 .
CASSLVGVVETQYF TGTGCCAGCAGCTTAGTCGGGGTGGTGGAGACCCAGTACTTC TRBJ2-5 . TRBV7-2 .
CASSLAGARQETQYF TGCGCCAGCAGTCTGGCGGGGGCGCGGCAAGAGACCCAGTACTTC TRBJ2-5 . TRBV5-1 .
CASSLAGADNEQFF TGCGCCAGCAGCCTAGCGGGGGCAGACAATGAGCAGTTCTTC TRBJ2-1 TRBD2 TRBV5-1 .
CASSPGLAVETQYF TGTGCCAGCAGCCCAGGACTAGCGGTTGAGACCCAGTACTTC TRBJ2-5 TRBD2 TRBV7-2 few
CASSESAGGYETQYF TGTGCCAGCAGTGAATCAGCGGGAGGATACGAGACCCAGTACTTC TRBJ2-5 TRBD2 TRBV6-4 once
CASSSTGEIAFF TGTGCCAGCAGCTCTACAGGGGAAATAGCTTTCTTT TRBJ1-1 TRBD1 TRBV7-9 .
CASWTGGEQYF TGTGCCAGCTGGACAGGTGGCGAGCAGTACTTC TRBJ2-7 TRBD1 TRBV6-5 .
CASSWGVNTEAFF TGTGCCAGCAGTTGGGGGGTGAACACTGAAGCTTTCTTT TRBJ1-1 . TRBV6-5 .
CASRTIGGNTGELFF TGTGCCAGCCGGACGATAGGGGGCAACACCGGGGAGCTGTTTTTT TRBJ2-2 TRBD1 TRBV28 .
CASSYHPTGNTEAFF TGTGCCAGCAGTTACCACCCAACAGGGAACACTGAAGCTTTCTTT TRBJ1-1 . TRBV6-2/TRBV6-3 .
CASSRTGGGQPQHF TGTGCCAGCAGCCGGACAGGGGGCGGTCAGCCCCAGCATTTT TRBJ1-5 TRBD1 TRBV28 few
CASSFVGAGTDTQYF TGTGCCAGCAGCTTTGTGGGGGCCGGCACAGATACGCAGTATTTT TRBJ2-3 . TRBV7-2 .
CASSGLTGKGTEAFF TGCGCCAGCAGCGGGCTGACAGGGAAGGGCACTGAAGCTTTCTTT TRBJ1-1 TRBD1 TRBV5-1 .
CASSETGSFNQPQHF TGTGCCAGCAGTGAAACAGGGTCCTTCAATCAGCCCCAGCATTTT TRBJ1-5 . TRBV6-1 once
CASSLASRGLNTEAFF TGTGCCAGCAGCTTAGCATCCAGGGGCTTGAACACTGAAGCTTTCTTT TRBJ1-1 . TRBV11-2 .